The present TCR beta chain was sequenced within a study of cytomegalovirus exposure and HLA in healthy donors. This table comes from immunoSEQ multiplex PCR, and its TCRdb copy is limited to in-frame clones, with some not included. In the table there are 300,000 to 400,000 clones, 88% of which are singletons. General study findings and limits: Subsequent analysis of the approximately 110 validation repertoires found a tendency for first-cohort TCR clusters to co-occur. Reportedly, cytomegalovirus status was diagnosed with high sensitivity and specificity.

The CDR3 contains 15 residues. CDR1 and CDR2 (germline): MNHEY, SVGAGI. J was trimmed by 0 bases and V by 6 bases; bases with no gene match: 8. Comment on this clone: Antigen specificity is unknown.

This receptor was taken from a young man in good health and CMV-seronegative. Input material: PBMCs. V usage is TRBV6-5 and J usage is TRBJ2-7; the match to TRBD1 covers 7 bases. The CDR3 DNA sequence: TGTGCCAGCAGCCGCCCGGACAGGAGCTCCTACGAGCAGTACTTC. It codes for CASSRPDRSSYEQYF.